This TCR beta chain was recovered during a study of blood T cell repertoires in COVID-19. The table came from immunoSEQ multiplex PCR; TCRdb's copy has only in-frame clones and leaves some out. The sample includes 30,000 to 35,000 clones, around 82% of them seen just once. The sequencing sample was made of peripheral blood. The source of this sequence is a man older than 75 with active or convalescent COVID-19.

In DNA, the CDR3 is TGTGCCAGCAGGATATCCGGGACAGGTTCCTACGAGCAGTACTTC. Translated, it gives CASRISGTGSYEQYF. V usage is TRBV28 and J usage is TRBJ2-7, with 8 bases lining up with TRBD1. Germline V gene lookup returns CDR1 MDHEN and CDR2 SYDVKM. V lost 6 bases and J lost 1; bases outside the gene matches: 8. The CDR3 has 15 amino acids.